The entry below describes one T cell receptor (beta chain). Every patient was untreated before thyroid surgery. The data originate from a study of metastatic and nonmetastatic thyroid tumors. Original processing methods: The authors used CDR3 differences across clinicopathological groups to build a distant-metastasis classifier for papillary thyroid cancer. TCRdb re-analyzed the PCR reads using MiXCR. The V and J calls and clone size come from TCRdb's table, not from the authors' own analysis. Here the sample spans tens of thousands of clones, roughly 13% being singletons. Germline CDR1 and CDR2: SGHVS and FNYEAQ. This CDR3 has 15 residues. Trimming removed 3 bases from V and 1 base from J, with 12 bases in between.

Sequencing input: blood. V usage is TRBV7-6 and J usage is TRBJ1-1; unclear D gene. This TCR came from a female donor with papillary thyroid cancer or a benign thyroid nodule (not recorded which). Some clones in this sample may be carry-over from other donors' samples. The CDR3 region is CASSFLAGGNTEAFF. CDR3 sequence (DNA): TGTGCCAGCAGCTTCCTAGCTGGAGGGAACACTGAAGCTTTCTTT.